The source of this T cell receptor beta chain is a study of T cell repertoires in cytomegalovirus infection. This clonotype was counted between two and nine times. Antigen: not known. V was clipped by 7 bases and J by 4 bases, with 10 bases between them. Germline CDR1 is SGHVS and CDR2 is FQNEAQ. The CDR3 contains 13 residues. From the reads, TCRdb called clonotypes with MiXCR, one entry per CDR3 protein. The data hold some 590,000 distinct CDR3 sequences, with around 40% observed a single time. The TCR comes from a human donor in good health (CMV status not recorded). Some clones in this sample may be carry-over from other donors' samples. The sequencing used cultured PBMCs, collected from culture after CMV antigen stimulation. The V and J genes are TRBV7-8 and TRBJ2-2; the D is unclear. CDR3 protein: CASTPQITGELFF. The DNA of the CDR3 is TGTGCCAGCACCCCGCAGATCACCGGGGAGCTGTTTTTT.